A selection of T cell receptor beta chains follows, all from one sample in a study of cytomegalovirus exposure and HLA in healthy donors. The data were produced by immunoSEQ multiplex PCR, yet TCRdb's version contains in-frame clones alone and is incomplete. The sample has 80,000 or so clones; roughly 95% are singletons. The sequenced sample consisted of PBMCs. These receptors all come from a woman aged 18-29 years in good health and CMV-seronegative. The CDR3 runs from the conserved cysteine through the conserved F or W.

CDR3aa: CASSHLYRGRGNTEAFF
len: 17
j_gene: TRBJ1-1
v_gene: TRBV14

CDR3aa: CASTEREDVEGTQYF
len: 15
j_gene: TRBJ2-3
v_gene: TRBV9

CDR3aa: CASTREPAYEQYF
len: 13
j_gene: TRBJ2-7
v_gene: TRBV5-1

CDR3aa: CASSRTGRGAEQYF
len: 14
j_gene: TRBJ2-7
v_gene: TRBV5-6

CDR3aa: CASSREGAGNEQYF
len: 14
j_gene: TRBJ2-7
v_gene: TRBV4-3

CDR3aa: CASKLQGSNYGYTF
len: 14
j_gene: TRBJ1-2
v_gene: TRBV6-6

CDR3aa: CASSSGVLSTDTQYF
len: 15
j_gene: TRBJ2-3
v_gene: TRBV27

CDR3aa: CASSLDPRAGGLDEQFF
len: 17
j_gene: TRBJ2-1
v_gene: TRBV5-4

CDR3aa: CASSVVADRRKGYTF
len: 15
j_gene: TRBJ1-2
v_gene: TRBV9

CDR3aa: CAINAPSGPYEQYF
len: 14
j_gene: TRBJ2-7
v_gene: TRBV21-1

CDR3aa: CASRLTGEWNTEAFF
len: 15
j_gene: TRBJ1-1
v_gene: TRBV28

CDR3aa: CASSQEGAGGDTQYF
len: 15
j_gene: TRBJ2-3
v_gene: TRBV4-3

CDR3aa: CSVGGQDNQPQHF
len: 13
j_gene: TRBJ1-5
v_gene: TRBV29-1

CDR3aa: CASSEHGSSGNTIYF
len: 15
j_gene: TRBJ1-3
v_gene: TRBV10-1

CDR3aa: CASSLYESGKGPTSPLYNEQFF
len: 22
j_gene: TRBJ2-1
v_gene: TRBV27

CDR3aa: CASSDRQGEYEQYF
len: 14
j_gene: TRBJ2-7
v_gene: TRBV2

CDR3aa: CASSLGGVSTSRQFF
len: 15
j_gene: TRBJ2-1
v_gene: TRBV7-2

CDR3aa: CASRRSSGANVLTF
len: 14
j_gene: TRBJ2-6
v_gene: TRBV27

CDR3aa: CASSVEVVRANTGELFF
len: 17
j_gene: TRBJ2-2
v_gene: TRBV9

CDR3aa: CASRRLRGTEAFF
len: 13
j_gene: TRBJ1-1
v_gene: TRBV2

CDR3aa: CASSRDRGNIQYF
len: 13
j_gene: TRBJ2-4
v_gene: TRBV19

CDR3aa: CASSPDRGNTIYF
len: 13
j_gene: TRBJ1-3
v_gene: TRBV14

CDR3aa: CASRGLGPYDEQFF
len: 14
j_gene: TRBJ2-1
v_gene: TRBV25-1

CDR3aa: CASREWSGGTYEQYF
len: 15
j_gene: TRBJ2-7
v_gene: TRBV5-1

CDR3aa: CASSSPGQGAYEQYF
len: 15
j_gene: TRBJ2-7
v_gene: TRBV28

CDR3aa: CASSHRGTEAFF
len: 12
j_gene: TRBJ1-1
v_gene: TRBV27

CDR3aa: CASSLDTGTEAFF
len: 13
j_gene: TRBJ1-1
v_gene: TRBV11-2